The next 22 T cell receptor beta chains were all read from a single sample in a study of blood T cells in healthy people across ages. Primed by a sample-barcoded 5' primer and a J-beta primer mix, a second PCR proceeded for 7 to 11 cycles. From the 5' RACE reads, TCRdb called clonotypes with MiXCR, one entry per CDR3 protein. The sample includes approximately 820,000 distinct CDR3 sequences, about 42% of them seen just once. The sequenced sample was blood. These receptors originate from a man between 60 and 70 years old in good health.

This chain uses TRBV20-1 with TRBJ2-7; 7 bases map to TRBD2. TRBJ2-5 explains the end of the DNA better; the J call may be wrong. Per germline, CDR1 DFQATT and CDR2 SNEGSKA (reference sequence). The CDR3 runs 13 residues. CDR3 loop: CSAVGKGGETQYF. The CDR3 coding sequence is TGCAGTGCTGTGGGAAAGGGAGGGGAGACCCAGTACTTC.

This clonotype was counted once. The V and J genes are TRBV12-3 or TRBV12-4 and TRBJ2-2; no clear D. The CDR3 runs 15 residues. V was clipped by 6 bases and J by 6 bases, with 17 bases between them. CDR3 DNA sequence: TGTGCCAGCAGCCATACCGGGTTCCGGGCCGGGGAGCTGTTTTTT. This gives the protein CASSHTGFRAGELFF.

Only a few counts were recorded for this clonotype. The V call is TRBV5-5, the J call TRBJ2-7; no reliable D call. V lost 2 bases and J lost 0, with 12 bases in between. This CDR3 is 15 amino acids long. The germline CDR1 and CDR2 sequences are SGHKS and YYEKEE (reference sequence). CDR3 loop: CASSLTFGFSYEQYF. The CDR3, as DNA: TGTGCCAGCAGCTTAACCTTCGGGTTCTCCTACGAGCAGTACTTC.

The rearrangement uses TRBV4-1 and TRBJ2-3, with TRBD2 matching over 7 bases. The trim removed 1 base at V and 1 base at J, leaving 5 bases unmatched. CDR3 length: 16 residues. The germline V gene encodes CDR1 MGHRA and CDR2 YSYEKL. CDR3 amino acids: CASSQVIAGGTDTQYF. The CDR3 DNA is TGCGCCAGCAGCCAAGTGATCGCGGGGGGCACAGATACGCAGTATTTT.

A note on this clonotype: A read error may explain this, as a much larger clone is one base away. V is TRBV12-3 or TRBV12-4 and J is TRBJ1-2, with D unclear. This CDR3 comprises 11 residues. CDR3 nucleotides: TGTACCAGCGCGGTCTACTATGGCTACACCTTC. Translation: CTSAVYYGYTF.

The chain joins TRBV9 to TRBJ2-7, with D tentatively TRBD2 (7 bases). Germline lookup yields CDR1 SGDLS and CDR2 YYNGEE. Trimming left V 0 bases short and J 10 bases short, with 23 bases between. There are 16 residues in the CDR3. CDR3 DNA: TGTGCCAGCAGCGTAGGCCCAGCGGGGAGCCCAGGGGCCCAGTACTTC. Translated, it gives CASSVGPAGSPGAQYF.

In its sample, this clonotype was seen once. This sequence joins TRBV7-2 and TRBJ2-5, with 12 bases fitting TRBD2. Germline-derived CDR1 and CDR2 are SGHTA and FQGNSA. Germline trimming cut 1 base from V and 11 bases from J; bases unmatched to any gene: 8. The CDR3 spans 15 residues. The CDR3 spells CASSLGLAGGREQYF. The CDR3 DNA reads as TGTGCCAGCAGCTTAGGTCTAGCGGGGGGGCGTGAGCAGTACTTC.

The J gene is TRBJ2-1, the V gene TRBV7-9; 14 nucleotides align to TRBD2. With 5 bases clipped from V and 8 bases from J, the junction kept 2 bases outside the gene matches. The CDR3 loop spans 14 amino acids. CDR1 and CDR2 (germline): SEHNR, FQNEAQ (reference sequence). CDR3 in DNA: TGTGCCAGCAGCCGACTAGCGGGGGGGGATGAGCAGTTCTTC. Translation: CASSRLAGGDEQFF.

As for this clonotype: Given a much more abundant clone one base away, this may be a read error. This chain links TRBV4-1 with TRBJ2-1; possible D gene TRBD1, 5 bases. This CDR3 comprises 15 residues. CDR1 and CDR2 from the germline V gene are MGHRA and YSYEKL. Trimming removed 0 bases at V and 13 bases at J, with 19 bases between. The CDR3: CASSQDPGSQETQFF. The DNA of the CDR3 is TGCGCCAGCAGCCAAGATCCAGGGTCCCAAGAGACCCAGTTCTTC.

This clonotype was seen a handful of times. This chain joins TRBV6-2 or TRBV6-3 and TRBJ1-2; D is uncertain. Germline V CDR1 and CDR2: MNHEY, SVGEGT. The V end was cut by 7 bases, the J end by 2 bases, with 11 bases between. CDR3 length: 13 amino acids. The CDR3 sequence is CASTDHYNYGYTF. The CDR3 nucleotides read TGTGCCAGCACCGACCACTACAACTATGGCTACACCTTC.

The chain employs TRBV5-6 and TRBJ1-6; 8 positions match TRBD1. This CDR3 has 20 residues. Germline V gene lookup returns CDR1 SGHDT and CDR2 YYEEEE. The V gene end was trimmed by 1 base and the J gene end by 0 bases; junction bases not matched to a gene: 12. The CDR3 coding sequence is TGTGCCAGCAGCTTGACCGCAGGACAGGGATGGAGCTCCTATAATTCACCCCTCCACTTT. Translating gives CASSLTAGQGWSSYNSPLHF.

This clonotype showed up just a few times. This rearrangement joins TRBV6-5 to TRBJ1-5; TRBD1 might be the D (5 bases). V was cut by 10 bases and J by 4 bases, with 17 bases left in between. The CDR3 consists of 14 residues. From germline, CDR1 is MNHEY and CDR2 SVGAGI. Here the CDR3 reads CATPRTPLNQPQHF. The CDR3 coding sequence is TGTGCCACCCCTAGGACACCGCTGAATCAGCCCCAGCATTTT.

This clonotype has more than one count but fewer than ten. The chain combines TRBV6-6 with TRBJ2-1; no clear D. CDR1 and CDR2 (germline): MNHNY, SVGAGI (reference sequence). The germline V and J ends were trimmed by 2 bases and 9 bases, with 8 bases remaining between them. The CDR3 length is 12 residues. The CDR3 DNA sequence: TGTGCCAGCAGTTACGCCGCCCCTGAGCAGTTCTTC. Translation gives CASSYAAPEQFF.

This clonotype was detected a few times. The rearrangement links TRBV9 to TRBJ2-3; 7 positions agree with TRBD2. Germline lookup yields CDR1 SGDLS and CDR2 YYNGEE. The CDR3 consists of 17 residues. Trimming at V came to 0 bases and at J to 0 bases, leaving 7 bases not matched to a gene. CDR3 in DNA: TGTGCCAGCAGCGTAGGCGGGGGTAAAGTTAGCACAGATACGCAGTATTTT. This translates into CASSVGGGKVSTDTQYF.

Turning to this clonotype: The limits of the CDR3 on the DNA are not certain, so only TCRdb's listed CDR3 is given. The V gene is TRBV4-3, the J gene TRBJ2-6. The CDR3 length is 16 residues, termini included. Germline V gene lookup returns CDR1 LGHNA and CDR2 YSLEER. The chain's CDR3 is CASSQVVGSGANVPTF.

V and J are TRBV3-1 and TRBJ2-2, with 9 bases matching TRBD1. In germline, CDR1 is LGHDT, CDR2 YNNKEL (reference sequence). V shed 6 bases and J 7 bases; nucleotides not matched to a gene: 6. CDR3 length: 14 residues. CDR3 sequence: CASRYGQGIGELFF. DNA of the CDR3: TGTGCCAGCAGATACGGACAGGGGATCGGGGAGCTGTTTTTT.

This CDR3 reads CASSLSKIWESYGYTF. CDR3 DNA: TGTGCCAGCAGTCTTAGCAAGATCTGGGAGAGCTATGGCTACACCTTC. This chain links TRBV3-1 with TRBJ1-2; no reliable D call. Germline V gene sequence: CDR1 LGHDT, CDR2 YNNKEL (reference sequence). Trimming removed 6 bases at V and 4 bases at J, with 21 bases between. CDR3 length: 16 residues.

The rearrangement uses TRBV7-2 and TRBJ1-5; D gene uncertain. V was pared by 5 bases and J by 0 bases, with 8 bases between. The CDR3 extends over 14 amino acids. The V gene's germline CDR1 is SGHTA and CDR2 FQGNSA. The CDR3 coding sequence is TGTGCCAGCAGCGCCGACAATAGCAATCAGCCCCAGCATTTT. It yields the protein CASSADNSNQPQHF.

This clonotype was picked up a small number of times. With a much larger clone just one base away, this may be a read error. The chain carries TRBV11-2 and TRBJ2-1, with a tentative D call TRBD2 (6 bases). The CDR3 has 14 amino acids. V was shortened by 5 bases and J by 9 bases, with 17 bases between the two germline ends. Germline loops: CDR1 SGHAT, CDR2 FQNNGV. Written as DNA, the CDR3 is TGTGCCAGCAGCGCCAGCCCTAGCGATCCTGAGCAGTTCTTC. Its translation is CASSASPSDPEQFF. The variable domain in full, completed from reference TRBV11-2 and TRBJ2-1, reads EAGVAQSPRYKIIEKRQSVAFWCNPISGHATLYWYQQILGQGPKLLIQFQNNGVVDDSQLPKDRFSAERLKGVDSTLKIQPAKLEDSAVYLCASSASPSDPEQFFGPGTRLTVL.

The CDR3 coding sequence is TGTGCCAGCAGTTCTAACCCCGGGAACCCTGAGGGTGTGCAGTACTTC. This gives the protein CASSSNPGNPEGVQYF. This chain joins TRBV2 and TRBJ2-5, with D possibly matching TRBD2 (5 bases). In germline, CDR1 is SNHLY, CDR2 FYNNEI. V was cut by 5 bases and J by 11 bases, with 27 bases left in between. The CDR3 has 16 amino acids.

In DNA form, the CDR3 reads TGTGCCAGCAGCCAAGATCCGTGGTCGAACACTGAAGCTTTCTTT. This translates into CASSQDPWSNTEAFF. This chain links TRBV4-2 with TRBJ1-1; no clear D. CDR1 is LGHNA and CDR2 is YNFKEQ in the germline V gene. The CDR3 runs 15 residues. V gave up 0 bases and J gave up 1 base, with 9 bases separating them.

Points on this clonotype: Just one base apart from a much larger clone, this may be a read error. The rearrangement uses TRBV7-9 and TRBJ2-1; perhaps D is TRBD1 or TRBD2 (6 bases each). The CDR3 length is 14 residues. V lost 5 bases to trimming and J lost 5 bases, with 13 bases between them. CDR1 SEHNR and CDR2 FQNEAQ come from the germline V gene (reference sequence). CDR3 sequence reads: CASSVSGGHNEQFF. As DNA, the CDR3 is TGTGCCAGCAGCGTAAGTGGGGGGCACAATGAGCAGTTCTTC.